This record concerns one TCR beta chain sequence. Its antigen is as yet unknown. This CDR3 contains 14 residues. V shed 3 bases and J shed 6 bases, with 15 bases lying between them. Per the germline V gene, CDR1 is SGHAT and CDR2 is FQNNGV. Repertoires were generated with immunoSEQ multiplex PCR, while TCRdb's copy carries only in-frame clones and drops some. The data show 150,000 to 200,000 clones, with 85% to 95% seen just once and around 2.5% held by the top ten. These data come from a study of T cell responses to AZD1222 COVID-19 vaccine. Broader study findings: Seropositive status at baseline applied to only 5 to 7 AZD1222 recipients.

The source is an adult in good health. The chain joins TRBV11-2 to TRBJ2-7; D might be TRBD2 (5 bases). This specimen was peripheral blood, taken on day 0 of AZD1222 vaccination. DNA for the CDR3: TGTGCCAGCAGCTTGGGAGTTGGGAAATTCGAGCAGTACTTC. Protein sequence: CASSLGVGKFEQYF.